This T cell receptor (beta chain) emerged from a study of OX40 agonist ivuxolimab in advanced cancers. Study outcomes and limitations: With doses of 0.1 to 3.0 mg/kg, CD4+ and CD8+ blood T cells had undergone clonal expansion by week 6.

TCRdb keeps only in-frame clones here, not all; method: immunoSEQ multiplex PCR. This sample has about 7,000 clones, with around 75% found just once. This CDR3 has 15 residues. Germline CDR1 SGDLS, CDR2 YYNGEE. J was trimmed by 5 bases and V by 2 bases; bases with no gene match: 8. A note on this clone: Its cognate antigen is unknown.

The chain carries TRBV9 and TRBJ2-7; 9 nucleotides line up with TRBD2. The sequence was obtained from an adult with an advanced solid tumor such as melanoma, head and neck, liver or kidney cancer. Source: CD4+ or CD8+ T cells sorted from blood, taken in a trial of the OX40 agonist ivuxolimab. CDR3 nucleotide sequence: TGTGCCAGCAGCGTTAGCGGGAGTGGAGCCGACGAGCAGTACTTC. It specifies CASSVSGSGADEQYF.